Each of the 13 T cell receptor beta chains below was sequenced from the same sample in a study of human T cells and chemical hapten exposure. The time point denotes: patch test 1, 2 weeks after DPC sensitization. Treatment described: therapeutic diphenylcyclopropenone sensitization with weekly scalp DPC. TCRdb re-called the RACE reads with MiXCR, one entry per CDR3 protein. Of around 120,000 distinct CDR3 sequences detected, about 13% appear once; the ten largest clones hold 0.9% to 0.95%. Sample: whole blood, taken in connection with sensitization to the hapten diphenylcyclopropenone (DPC). Receptors were obtained from a man aged 18-30 years with alopecia areata. Some clones in this sample may be carry-over from other donors' samples.

This clonotype was counted between two and nine times. The CDR3: CASRREMGDTQYF. The CDR3 region has the DNA TGTGCCAGCAGAAGGGAGATGGGAGATACGCAGTATTTT. The gene calls are TRBV7-3 and TRBJ2-3; perhaps TRBD2 as D (5 bases). Between the trimmed V and J ends, which lost 6 bases and 5 bases, there was a span of 12 bases. Germline V CDR1 and CDR2: SGHTA, FQGTGA. This CDR3 contains 13 residues.

This chain uses TRBV6-1 with TRBJ2-1, with 9 nucleotides matching TRBD1. Trimming cost V 2 bases and J 7 bases; bases outside gene matches: 6. The CDR3 totals 15 residues. The germline gives CDR1 MNHNS, CDR2 SASEGT. This CDR3 is CASSEPGTGLNEQFF. DNA of the CDR3: TGTGCCAGCAGTGAACCCGGGACAGGGCTAAATGAGCAGTTCTTC.

The V gene is TRBV7-9, the J gene TRBJ2-2, with D maybe TRBD1 (6 bases). The V end was cut by 3 bases, the J end by 4 bases, with 18 bases between. Germline V lookup: CDR1 SEHNR, CDR2 FQNEAQ (reference sequence). This CDR3 is 17 amino acids long. CDR3 coding DNA: TGTGCCAGCAGCTTTTCTGGACAGAGCTCGGCCACCGGGGAGCTGTTTTTT. Translated, it gives CASSFSGQSSATGELFF.

This clonotype turned up a few times. The rearrangement uses TRBV10-3 and TRBJ2-3; 10 bases fit TRBD1. CDR3 length: 14 residues. The V segment lost 8 bases and the J segment 6 bases; nucleotides outside the gene matches: 8. The germline gives CDR1 ENHRY, CDR2 SYGVKD. CDR3 amino acids: CAIREDRGSDTQYF. The CDR3 coding sequence is TGTGCCATCCGGGAGGACAGGGGGAGCGATACGCAGTATTTT.

The chain carries TRBV6-2 or TRBV6-3 and TRBJ2-7; no firm D call. CDR1 and CDR2 (germline): MNHEY, SVGEGT. CDR3 length: 12 residues. V was clipped by 5 bases and J by 2 bases, with 7 bases between them. The CDR3 sequence is CASSPITYEQYF. The DNA for the CDR3 is TGTGCCAGCAGTCCGATTACCTACGAGCAGTACTTC.

V usage is TRBV6-2 or TRBV6-3 and J usage is TRBJ2-3; 9 bases fit TRBD2. The CDR3 totals 14 residues. Germline CDR1 and CDR2: MNHEY and SVGEGT. With 7 bases clipped from V and 2 bases from J, the junction kept 4 bases outside the gene matches. The CDR3 here is CASKRLADTDTQYF. The CDR3 DNA follows: TGTGCCAGCAAACGACTAGCGGACACAGATACGCAGTATTTT.

This clonotype was seen a few times. This sequence joins TRBV7-9 and TRBJ2-3; 9 nucleotides agree with TRBD2. The CDR3 runs to 14 residues. Per germline, CDR1 SEHNR and CDR2 FQNEAQ (reference sequence). Trimming at V came to 2 bases and at J to 4 bases, leaving 1 base not matched to a gene. The CDR3 DNA sequence: TGTGCCAGCAGCTTATTAGCGGGGGCAGATACGCAGTATTTT. It specifies CASSLLAGADTQYF.

This clonotype occurred many times. This sequence joins TRBV6-5 and TRBJ1-4; no clear D. The germline V and J ends were trimmed by 5 bases and 8 bases, with 12 bases remaining between them. Germline CDR1 MNHEY, CDR2 SVGAGI. This CDR3 comprises 13 residues. The CDR3: CASSRGHGEKLFF. The CDR3 bases are TGTGCCAGCAGTAGAGGGCATGGCGAAAAACTGTTTTTT.

The rearrangement links TRBV5-1 to TRBJ2-3; D unresolved. Germline loops: CDR1 SGHRS, CDR2 YFSETQ. The V and J ends lost 0 bases and 4 bases respectively, with 9 bases between them. The CDR3 extends over 14 amino acids. As DNA, the CDR3 is TGCGCCAGCAGCTTGGTTCTGATTGCAGATACGCAGTATTTT. Translated, it gives CASSLVLIADTQYF.

This clonotype was detected only a few times. This rearrangement joins TRBV7-2 to TRBJ1-3; 7 positions agree with TRBD1. The J segment lost 2 bases and the V segment lost 5 bases, leaving 9 bases of the junction unmatched. CDR3 length equals 16 residues. In germline, CDR1 is SGHTA, CDR2 FQGNSA. The CDR3 loop reads CASSILQGGTGNTIYF. DNA for the CDR3: TGTGCCAGCAGCATTCTCCAGGGGGGGACTGGAAACACCATATATTTT.

This chain links TRBV29-1 with TRBJ2-2; D gene ambiguous. Germline CDR1 and CDR2: SQVTM and ANQGSEA. This CDR3 has 12 residues. Trimming took 3 bases from V and 1 from J, leaving 3 bases between them. CDR3 amino acids: CSVEKNTGELFF. The CDR3 bases are TGCAGCGTTGAGAAGAACACCGGGGAGCTGTTTTTT.

This clonotype was detected many times. V usage is TRBV9 and J usage is TRBJ1-2; D not certain. Trimming shortened V by 6 bases and J by 3 bases, and 15 bases separated the two germline ends. The CDR3 is made up of 14 amino acids. In germline, CDR1 is SGDLS, CDR2 YYNGEE. CDR3 DNA: TGTGCCAGCACAGTGGGAGGGCTGGACTATGGCTACACCTTC. This gives the protein CASTVGGLDYGYTF.

This chain links TRBV19 with TRBJ1-1; no definite D call. V gave up 10 bases and J gave up 0 bases, with 9 bases separating them. CDR1 is LNHDA and CDR2 is SQIVND in the germline V gene (reference sequence). The CDR3 is made up of 12 amino acids. The CDR3 DNA reads as TGTGCCAAAACACACTTGAACACTGAAGCTTTCTTT. Residues: CAKTHLNTEAFF.